The clone carrying this T cell receptor beta chain appeared once. Authors' processing steps: By means of reference gene primer amplification, nucleated cell counts were estimated. The data were produced by immunoSEQ multiplex PCR, yet TCRdb's version contains in-frame clones alone and is incomplete. That table gives V, J and clone size, and the DNA gave D and trimming. The sample records 70,000 to 85,000 clones, about 86% being singletons. The data originate from a study of blood T cell repertoires in COVID-19. Looking at the study overall: COVID-19 samples collected from the United States, Italy and Spain covered acute and convalescent phases. The analysed material was cDNA or gDNA that came from T cells, B-cell-depleted T cells, or PBMCs.

Germline lookup yields CDR1 MNHEY and CDR2 SMNVEV (reference sequence). The CDR3 sequence is 13 residues long. Trimming took 3 bases from V and 8 from J; bases not matched to a gene: 4. The sequenced sample was peripheral blood. The chain is built from TRBV27 and TRBJ1-2, with 9 bases that match TRBD1. This receptor was taken from a man aged 80 or over with active or convalescent COVID-19. The DNA for the CDR3 is TGTGCCAGCAGTTTGGGGACAGGGAACGGCTACACCTTC. Protein: CASSLGTGNGYTF.